This T cell receptor (beta chain) comes out of a study of PD-1 blockade in classical Hodgkin lymphoma. On the study more broadly: Patients were treated with nivolumab at 3 mg/kg, and this was given intravenously every 2 weeks.

Study-wide findings and caveats: Newly diagnosed patients reportedly had lower baseline TCR diversity than healthy donors. Patients newly diagnosed and complete responders had comparable baseline diversity.

Each patient's relapse followed autologous stem cell transplantation, and brentuximab vedotin exposure varied. Only in-frame clones appear in the TCRdb table, and some are missing; sequencing was by immunoSEQ multiplex PCR. The sample lists roughly 38,000 clones; approximately 86% were seen once. For this clone: Its antigen is still unknown.

The V end was cut by 0 bases, the J end by 10 bases, with 11 bases between. Germline assignment: CDR1 SGHNT and CDR2 YYREEE (reference sequence). This CDR3 is 13 amino acids long. V is TRBV5-4 and J is TRBJ1-3; D is ambiguous. This clonotype was obtained from a human donor with classical Hodgkin lymphoma. Sequenced here: peripheral blood mononuclear cells (PBMCs), sampled before the second cycle of nivolumab. The CDR3 sequence: CASSLAGFQTIYF. CDR3 in DNA: TGTGCCAGCAGCTTGGCGGGTTTTCAAACCATATATTTT. The full variable domain, in which reference TRBV5-4 and TRBJ1-3 provide the parts outside the CDR3, is ETGVTQSPTHLIKTRGQQVTLRCSSQSGHNTVSWYQQALGQGPQFIFQYYREEENGRGNFPPRFSGLQFPNYSSELNVNALELDDSALYLCASSLAGFQTIYFGEGSWLTVV.